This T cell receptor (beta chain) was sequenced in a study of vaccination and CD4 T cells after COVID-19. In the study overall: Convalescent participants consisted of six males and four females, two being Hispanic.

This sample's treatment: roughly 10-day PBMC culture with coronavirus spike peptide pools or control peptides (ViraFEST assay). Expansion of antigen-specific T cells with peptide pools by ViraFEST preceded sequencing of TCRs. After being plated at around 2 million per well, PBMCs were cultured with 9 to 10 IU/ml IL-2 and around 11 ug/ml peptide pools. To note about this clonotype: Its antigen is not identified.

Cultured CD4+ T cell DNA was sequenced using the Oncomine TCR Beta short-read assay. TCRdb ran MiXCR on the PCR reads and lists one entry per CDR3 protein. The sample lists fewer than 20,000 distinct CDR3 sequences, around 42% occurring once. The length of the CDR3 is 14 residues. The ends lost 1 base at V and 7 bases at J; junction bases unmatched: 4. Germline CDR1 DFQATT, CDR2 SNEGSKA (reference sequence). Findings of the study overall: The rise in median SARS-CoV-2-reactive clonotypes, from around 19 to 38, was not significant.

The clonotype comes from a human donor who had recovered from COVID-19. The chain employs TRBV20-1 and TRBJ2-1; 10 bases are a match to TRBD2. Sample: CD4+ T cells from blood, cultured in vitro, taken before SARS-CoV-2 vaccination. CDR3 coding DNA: TGCAGTGCTAGAGTCAGCGGGAGGGCTAATGAGCAGTTCTTC. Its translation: CSARVSGRANEQFF.